This T cell receptor beta chain is drawn from a study of early T cells in non-severe SARS-CoV-2 infection. Across the study: Alpha and beta chains were unpaired, from unsorted whole-blood bulk RNA.

In the library, individual cDNA molecules carried attached unique molecular identifiers. TCRdb re-derived calls from the 5' RACE reads in MiXCR, one entry per CDR3 protein. The table shows more than 20,000 distinct CDR3 sequences, with approximately 6% occurring only once. The V and J ends lost 5 bases and 2 bases respectively, with 13 bases between them. This CDR3 has 14 residues. In germline, CDR1 is SGHTA, CDR2 FQGNSA. Comments on this clonotype: Its antigen is unknown.

Study-level points and caveats: Private and CD4 specificities were missed by VDJdb matching, skewed to anti-spike CD8.

Input material: whole blood. This chain joins TRBV7-2 and TRBJ2-7; no clear D gene. The source is an adult who was a healthcare worker with PCR-confirmed SARS-CoV-2 infection or an uninfected control (not recorded which). The CDR3 here is CASSRYSSPYEQYF. Here the CDR3 DNA reads TGTGCCAGCAGCCGCTACTCAAGCCCCTACGAGCAGTACTTC.